This is a list of T cell receptor beta chains from one sample in a study of T-cell memory formation after mild COVID-19. One entry per CDR3 protein results from TCRdb running MiXCR on the 5' RACE reads. In the table there are about 110,000 distinct CDR3 sequences, around 15% of which are singletons. Sequences were obtained from PBMCs or a T cell subset sorted from them (not recorded which). The origin of the receptors is an adult woman who had mild COVID-19 (a few samples of this study predate the infection). Cell type and time point are not known. Each CDR3 is given with its conserved first and last residue. A D gene is named only where the DNA matches it firmly. Where a row states a size, it is once, few, many or the class of an expanded clone; other rows omit it.

J: TRBJ2-4; size: NA; D: TRBD2; V: TRBV7-9; DNA: TGTGCCAGCAGCTTAGGGCTAAAGGGACTAGCGGGAGGAGTAGACATTCAGTACTTC; CDR3: CASSLGLKGLAGGVDIQYF
J: TRBJ1-5; size: few; D: NA; V: TRBV9; DNA: TGTGCCAGCAGCCCAGACGACCGGAGCAATCAGCCCCAGCATTTT; CDR3: CASSPDDRSNQPQHF
J: TRBJ2-3; size: few; D: NA; V: TRBV4-3; DNA: TGCGCCAGCAGCCAAGATCCCTTTGGGACGGGCAACCCAGATACGCAGTATTTT; CDR3: CASSQDPFGTGNPDTQYF
J: TRBJ2-5; size: NA; D: TRBD2; V: TRBV6-5; DNA: TGTGCCAGCAGGCGGGACCCGGGGGGAGAGACCCAGTACTTC; CDR3: CASRRDPGGETQYF
J: TRBJ1-2; size: NA; D: TRBD1; V: TRBV27; DNA: TGTGCCAGCAGTTTATCGGAGACAGGGGAGGGAGGCTACACCTTC; CDR3: CASSLSETGEGGYTF
J: TRBJ2-7; size: NA; D: TRBD2; V: TRBV29-1; DNA: TGCAGCGTTGAACCCCTAGCGGGGAGCTCCTTCGAGCAGTACTTC; CDR3: CSVEPLAGSSFEQYF
J: TRBJ2-7; size: NA; D: TRBD2; V: TRBV6-1; DNA: TGTGCCAGCAGCGACCGGACTAGTGGATCCTACGAGCAGTACTTC; CDR3: CASSDRTSGSYEQYF
J: TRBJ2-7; size: NA; D: NA; V: TRBV10-3; DNA: TGTGCCATCAGTGGACTTTTTGGAGGGGACGAGCAGTACTTC; CDR3: CAISGLFGGDEQYF
J: TRBJ2-1; size: few; D: NA; V: TRBV12-3/TRBV12-4; DNA: TGTGCCAGCAGTTTAATCGTCAATGAGCAGTTCTTC; CDR3: CASSLIVNEQFF
J: TRBJ2-1; size: NA; D: NA; V: TRBV13; DNA: TGTGCCAGCAGCTTAGGTTCCGGGCCTTACAATGAGCAGTTCTTC; CDR3: CASSLGSGPYNEQFF
J: TRBJ1-1; size: few; D: NA; V: TRBV10-2; DNA: TGCGCCAGCAGTGAGACGGGTGTTGGCACTGAAGCTTTCTTT; CDR3: CASSETGVGTEAFF
J: TRBJ2-1; size: NA; D: TRBD2; V: TRBV4-2; DNA: TGTGCCAGCAGCCAAGAGTCCGGGAGGGCTTACAATGAGCAGTTCTTC; CDR3: CASSQESGRAYNEQFF
J: TRBJ2-7; size: NA; D: NA; V: TRBV13; DNA: TGTGCCAGCAGCTTATGGCGCTCCTACGAGCAGTACTTC; CDR3: CASSLWRSYEQYF
J: TRBJ2-3; size: NA; D: NA; V: TRBV25-1; DNA: TGTGCCAGCAGTCCCCCCGAGGGTACAGTCGCAGATACGCAGTATTTT; CDR3: CASSPPEGTVADTQYF
J: TRBJ2-1; size: few; D: TRBD2; V: TRBV7-3; DNA: TGTGCCAGCAGCCCAGAACCGGGACTAGCCCTAACCAATGAGCAGTTCTTC; CDR3: CASSPEPGLALTNEQFF
J: TRBJ2-3; size: few; D: TRBD2; V: TRBV6-5; DNA: TGTGCCAGCAGTTTAGCGGGAGGCGGGACAGATACGCAGTATTTT; CDR3: CASSLAGGGTDTQYF
J: TRBJ1-4; size: NA; D: NA; V: TRBV20-1; DNA: TGCAGTGCTAGAGTTAGGTGGGGACGGTATCCTACTAATGATAAACTGTTTTTT; CDR3: CSARVRWGRYPTNDKLFF
J: TRBJ2-5; size: NA; D: TRBD2; V: TRBV12-3/TRBV12-4; DNA: TGTGCCAGCAGGCCGGGGGGAGGGGAGACCCAGTACTTC; CDR3: CASRPGGGETQYF
J: TRBJ1-2; size: NA; D: TRBD1; V: TRBV9; DNA: TGTGCCAGCAGCGAGCGGACAGGGGGTTATGGCTACACCTTC; CDR3: CASSERTGGYGYTF
J: TRBJ1-2; size: once; D: NA; V: TRBV12-3/TRBV12-4; DNA: TGTGCCAGCAGTTTACTATCAGCAGGGTCCAGCACTGGCTACACCTTC; CDR3: CASSLLSAGSSTGYTF
J: TRBJ1-2; size: NA; D: NA; V: TRBV20-1; DNA: TGCAGTGTTATGGACGAACGGAGGTACTATGGCTACACCTTC; CDR3: CSVMDERRYYGYTF
J: TRBJ2-1; size: NA; D: NA; V: TRBV7-9; DNA: TGTGCTTTTGGGGGGGCGGCCTACAATGAGCAGTTCTTC; CDR3: CAFGGAAYNEQFF
J: TRBJ1-6; size: few; D: NA; V: TRBV9; DNA: TGTGCCAGCAGCTTAGCTAATTCACCCCTCCACTTT; CDR3: CASSLANSPLHF
J: TRBJ1-2; size: few; D: NA; V: TRBV12-3/TRBV12-4; DNA: TGTGCCAGCAGTTTAGAGGGGGGGCTCCGCTATGGCTACACCTTC; CDR3: CASSLEGGLRYGYTF
J: TRBJ2-7; size: few; D: NA; V: TRBV7-9; DNA: TGTGCCAGCAGCTCACCCTTGCGTGGTCCGGGACAAGACTACGAGCAGTACTTC; CDR3: CASSSPLRGPGQDYEQYF
J: TRBJ2-1; size: NA; D: TRBD2; V: TRBV27; DNA: TGTGCCAGCAGTTTATACCCCATTCTAGCGGGGGACAATGAGCAGTTCTTC; CDR3: CASSLYPILAGDNEQFF
J: TRBJ2-2; size: few; D: NA; V: TRBV19; DNA: TGTGCCAGTAGTATTGGCGCAGCGGGCGGGGAGCTGTTTTTT; CDR3: CASSIGAAGGELFF
J: TRBJ2-2; size: NA; D: TRBD1; V: TRBV6-5; DNA: TGTGCCAGCAAGGGACAGACCGGGGAGCTGTTTTTT; CDR3: CASKGQTGELFF
J: TRBJ2-1; size: NA; D: TRBD1; V: TRBV15; DNA: TGTGCCACCAGCAGAGGGGGACAGGGGAGTGAGCAGTTCTTC; CDR3: CATSRGGQGSEQFF
J: TRBJ1-2; size: NA; D: NA; V: TRBV5-5; DNA: TGTGCCAGCAGCTTGGTGGGTTCTAGTGGCTACACCTTC; CDR3: CASSLVGSSGYTF
J: TRBJ1-1; size: few; D: NA; V: TRBV12-3/TRBV12-4; DNA: TGTGCCAGCAGTCGGGAAGAAGCTTTCTTT; CDR3: CASSREEAFF
J: TRBJ2-7; size: NA; D: TRBD2; V: TRBV10-3; DNA: TGTGCCATCAGTGACTCGAGCGGGACCTACGAGCAGTACTTC; CDR3: CAISDSSGTYEQYF
J: TRBJ2-2; size: few; D: TRBD2; V: TRBV5-1; DNA: TGCGCCAGCAGCTTGAGGACTAGCCGGAACACCGGGGAGCTGTTTTTT; CDR3: CASSLRTSRNTGELFF
J: TRBJ2-5; size: many; D: NA; V: TRBV5-5; DNA: TGTGCCAGCGCACATTCGGGACAACAAGAGACCCAGTACTTC; CDR3: CASAHSGQQETQYF
J: TRBJ2-7; size: NA; D: NA; V: TRBV7-8; DNA: TGTGCCAGCAGCTTAGCGCACTACGCCGGTGGCCTATCCTACGAGCAGTACTTC; CDR3: CASSLAHYAGGLSYEQYF
J: TRBJ1-5; size: few; D: NA; V: TRBV27; DNA: TGTGCCAGCAAATCGGTCCGAATAGACAGCCCCCAGCATTTT; CDR3: CASKSVRIDSPQHF
J: TRBJ2-3; size: few; D: TRBD2; V: TRBV4-2; DNA: TGTGCCAGCAGCCAAGGTGCGGCTAGCGGCGCAGATACGCAGTATTTT; CDR3: CASSQGAASGADTQYF
J: TRBJ2-3; size: NA; D: NA; V: TRBV10-3; DNA: TGTGCCATCAGTGAGGCGGCAGGAGGCACAGATACGCAGTATTTT; CDR3: CAISEAAGGTDTQYF
J: TRBJ1-2; size: many; D: NA; V: TRBV3-1; DNA: TGTGCCAGCAGCCAAGGTCTGGGTGTTTCATACTATGGCTACACCTTC; CDR3: CASSQGLGVSYYGYTF
J: TRBJ2-5; size: many; D: TRBD2; V: TRBV7-6; DNA: TGTGCCAGCAGCTTCTTTAGCGGGACTATGCAAGAGACCCAGTACTTC; CDR3: CASSFFSGTMQETQYF
J: TRBJ2-2; size: NA; D: NA; V: TRBV29-1; DNA: TGCAGCGTTGAATTGCGGCAGGGGGGAACCGGGGAGCTGTTTTTT; CDR3: CSVELRQGGTGELFF
J: TRBJ1-1; size: many; D: NA; V: TRBV7-9; DNA: TGTGCCAGCAGCTTAAACGGCCGGAACACTGAAGCTTTCTTT; CDR3: CASSLNGRNTEAFF
J: TRBJ2-3; size: NA; D: NA; V: TRBV7-6; DNA: TGTGCCAGCAGCTCGAGACTTGCGGATACGCAGTATTTT; CDR3: CASSSRLADTQYF
J: TRBJ2-3; size: many; D: TRBD1; V: TRBV5-1; DNA: TGCGCCAGCAGCTTCAGGGGAAGGGGGCCCACAGATACGCAGTATTTT; CDR3: CASSFRGRGPTDTQYF
J: TRBJ1-1; size: few; D: NA; V: TRBV3-1; DNA: TGTGCCACCATGAAGGGTAGCACTGAAGCTTTCTTT; CDR3: CATMKGSTEAFF
J: TRBJ2-7; size: few; D: NA; V: TRBV12-3/TRBV12-4; DNA: TGTGCCAGCAGCCCGCAGGGTCTCATCGCCTACGAGCAGTACTTC; CDR3: CASSPQGLIAYEQYF
J: TRBJ2-7; size: NA; D: TRBD1; V: TRBV29-1; DNA: TGCAGCGTTGTACGAGGGGGCGGCCACGAGCAGTACTTC; CDR3: CSVVRGGGHEQYF
J: TRBJ1-3; size: few; D: NA; V: TRBV7-9; DNA: TGTGCCAGCAGCTTAGGGAGTTGGGAGGAAAACACCATATATTTT; CDR3: CASSLGSWEENTIYF
J: TRBJ2-7; size: few; D: TRBD1; V: TRBV6-2/TRBV6-3; DNA: TGTGCCAGCAGTTCCCCCCTCAGGGGGATGCAAACCTACGAGCAGTACTTC; CDR3: CASSSPLRGMQTYEQYF
J: TRBJ2-1; size: few; D: TRBD2; V: TRBV7-2; DNA: TGTGCCAGCAGCGTACTAGCGGGGGGAACCTCCTACAATGAGCAGTTCTTC; CDR3: CASSVLAGGTSYNEQFF
J: TRBJ2-7; size: NA; D: NA; V: TRBV7-2; DNA: TGTGCCAGCAGCTCAGGTAATTCGGTGGCAGGCTACGAGCAGTACTTC; CDR3: CASSSGNSVAGYEQYF
J: TRBJ2-2; size: few; D: TRBD2; V: TRBV6-4; DNA: TGTGCCAGCAGTGAAGGTAGCGGGAGGATTTCAGACACCGGGGAGCTGTTTTTT; CDR3: CASSEGSGRISDTGELFF